These 7 T cell receptor beta chains originate from one sample sequenced in a study of blood T cells in healthy people across ages. Next came a second PCR, run for roughly 7 to 12 cycles, which used a sample-barcoded 5' primer along with a J-beta primer mix. TCRdb reanalysed the 5' RACE reads using MiXCR and keeps one entry per CDR3 protein. The repertoire holds approximately 320,000 distinct CDR3 sequences, with roughly 29% as singletons. The specimen sequenced was blood. The source is a woman in her seventies in good health.

This clonotype turned up a few times. In DNA, the CDR3 is TGTGCCAGCAGCCGGCCCGACAATGAGCAGTTCTTC. Protein sequence: CASSRPDNEQFF. The V gene is TRBV3-1, the J gene TRBJ2-1, with no clear D. The CDR3 totals 12 residues. Germline V gene data show CDR1 as LGHDT and CDR2 as YNNKEL (reference sequence). The V gene lost 4 bases and the J gene lost 5 bases, with 6 bases spanning the gap.

This chain links TRBV6-2 or TRBV6-3 with TRBJ2-6, with D possibly TRBD1 on 6 matching bases. Trimming shortened V by 0 bases and J by 5 bases, and 20 bases separated the two germline ends. This CDR3 spans 19 amino acids. From germline, CDR1 is MNHEY and CDR2 SVGEGT. CDR3 DNA: TGTGCCAGCAGTTACTCGAGTGGGGGCATAGATGTCTGGGCCAACGTCCTGACTTTC. Its translation: CASSYSSGGIDVWANVLTF.

This clonotype was counted only a few times. The J gene is TRBJ2-1, the V gene TRBV4-1; 10 bases are shared with TRBD2. Trimming took 1 base from V and 3 from J; bases not matched to a gene: 6. There are 17 residues in the CDR3. Germline V gene lookup returns CDR1 MGHRA and CDR2 YSYEKL. CDR3 coding DNA: TGCGCCAGCAGCCAAGGCCCCCGGACTAGCGGCTACAATGAGCAGTTCTTC. It yields the protein CASSQGPRTSGYNEQFF.

This clonotype has a handful of counts. V is TRBV20-1 and J is TRBJ1-5, with a tentative D call TRBD1 (6 bases). The germline gives CDR1 DFQATT, CDR2 SNEGSKA (reference sequence). The CDR3 runs 14 residues. The V gene lost 6 bases and the J gene lost 1 base, with 13 bases spanning the gap. The CDR3 sequence: CSASPGESNQPQHF. CDR3 in DNA: TGCAGTGCCAGCCCAGGGGAAAGCAATCAGCCCCAGCATTTT.

A few counts support this clonotype. The chain couples TRBV20-1 to TRBJ2-7; no definite D call. Germline CDR1 is DFQATT and CDR2 is SNEGSKA (reference sequence). CDR3 length equals 13 residues. Trimming removed 0 bases at V and 5 bases at J, with 11 bases between. In nucleotides, the CDR3 is TGCAGTGCTAGAGACCCTAACAAGGACGAGCAGTACTTC. This sequence encodes CSARDPNKDEQYF.

V and J are TRBV6-2 or TRBV6-3 and TRBJ2-5, with 9 nucleotides matching TRBD2. Trimming removed 4 bases from V and 1 base from J; junction bases left unmatched: 4. Germline CDR1 MNHEY, CDR2 SVGEGT. CDR3 size: 15 residues. The CDR3 coding sequence is TGTGCCAGCAGTTTCGGACTAGCGCTCCAAGAGACCCAGTACTTC. This translates into CASSFGLALQETQYF.

This clonotype showed up just a few times. The V and J genes are TRBV9 and TRBJ2-1; 7 nucleotides match TRBD2. Losses at the gene ends were 1 base for V and 6 bases for J; bases not matched to a gene: 7. CDR3 length: 15 residues. The germline V gene encodes CDR1 SGDLS and CDR2 YYNGEE. In DNA, the CDR3 is TGTGCCAGCAGCGTATCGAGTAGCGGGCCCAATGAGCAGTTCTTC. Its protein is CASSVSSSGPNEQFF. The full variable domain, rest sourced from reference TRBV9 and TRBJ2-1, is DSGVTQTPKHLITATGQRVTLRCSPRSGDLSVYWYQQSLDQGLQFLIQYYNGEERAKGNILERFSAQQFPDLHSELNLSSLELGDSALYFCASSVSSSGPNEQFFGPGTRLTVL.